This is a list of T cell receptor beta chains from one sample in a study of T-cell reconstitution after alpha-beta-depleted transplantation in children. TCRdb passed the PCR reads through MiXCR, listing each CDR3 protein once. The table includes 780,000 or so distinct CDR3 sequences, roughly 15% detected once. The sample here was PBMCs, mostly from graft donor cells, taken 360 days after TCRalphabeta/CD19-depleted stem cell transplant. The receptors were sampled from a male patient aged 10-17 years who had a stem cell transplant for acute lymphoblastic leukemia, so the T cells may come from the graft donor. CDR3s include the opening cysteine and the closing phenylalanine or tryptophan. Each record gives: CDR3 DNA, CDR3 protein, clone size, V gene, J gene, D gene. The D gene is left open where the match is weak. Clone sizes are given selectively: once, few, many, or a class where the clone is expanded.

DNA: TGCAGCGTTGAGGGAGGGGAAACCTTCTACGAGCAGTACTTC; CDR3: CSVEGGETFYEQYF; size: .; V: TRBV29-1; J: TRBJ2-7; D: TRBD2
DNA: TGTGCCACCAGCAGAGGGGCGGGCCTGAAGACCCAGTACTTC; CDR3: CATSRGAGLKTQYF; size: .; V: TRBV15; J: TRBJ2-5; D: .
DNA: TGTGCCAGCAGCTTAGTGGGCTTCAACACAGATACGCAGTATTTT; CDR3: CASSLVGFNTDTQYF; size: .; V: TRBV11-2; J: TRBJ2-3; D: .
DNA: TGTGCCAGCAGCTCCGAGGGACTAGCGGGAGACACAGATACGCAGTATTTT; CDR3: CASSSEGLAGDTDTQYF; size: .; V: TRBV7-9; J: TRBJ2-3; D: TRBD2
DNA: TGTGCCAGCAGTGACTCGGCGGGAGTTGGCAATGAGCAGTTCTTC; CDR3: CASSDSAGVGNEQFF; size: .; V: TRBV25-1; J: TRBJ2-1; D: TRBD2
DNA: TGTGCCAGCAGCTTGTCTCCAGGAGCCACAGATACGCAGTATTTT; CDR3: CASSLSPGATDTQYF; size: .; V: TRBV5-5; J: TRBJ2-3; D: .
DNA: TGTGCCAGCAGCTTAAATGAGTTAAGGGAGCAGTTCTTC; CDR3: CASSLNELREQFF; size: few; V: TRBV7-3; J: TRBJ2-1; D: .
DNA: TGTGCCCTAAAGTCGGGATCTAATTCCAATGAGCAGTTCTTC; CDR3: CALKSGSNSNEQFF; size: .; V: TRBV10-3; J: TRBJ2-1; D: .
DNA: TGTGCCAGCACGAGCAGTTTAGCGGGAAGCTACGAGCAGTACTTC; CDR3: CASTSSLAGSYEQYF; size: few; V: TRBV7-9; J: TRBJ2-7; D: TRBD2
DNA: TGTGCCAGCAGTTCCCTCGGTGCAGGACTCTCTGGAAACACCATATATTTT; CDR3: CASSSLGAGLSGNTIYF; size: few; V: TRBV6-5; J: TRBJ1-3; D: .
DNA: TGTGCCAGCAGCTTAACAGGGGGCAATCAGCCCCAGCATTTT; CDR3: CASSLTGGNQPQHF; size: many; V: TRBV5-1; J: TRBJ1-5; D: TRBD1
DNA: TGTGCCAGCGGGGGGCTCCACAGGGACAATCAGCCCCAGCATTTT; CDR3: CASGGLHRDNQPQHF; size: few; V: TRBV27; J: TRBJ1-5; D: .
DNA: TGCAGTGCTAGAGATCCCCTGGCCCGCCTTACGGATGAGCAGTTCTTC; CDR3: CSARDPLARLTDEQFF; size: .; V: TRBV20-1; J: TRBJ2-1; D: .